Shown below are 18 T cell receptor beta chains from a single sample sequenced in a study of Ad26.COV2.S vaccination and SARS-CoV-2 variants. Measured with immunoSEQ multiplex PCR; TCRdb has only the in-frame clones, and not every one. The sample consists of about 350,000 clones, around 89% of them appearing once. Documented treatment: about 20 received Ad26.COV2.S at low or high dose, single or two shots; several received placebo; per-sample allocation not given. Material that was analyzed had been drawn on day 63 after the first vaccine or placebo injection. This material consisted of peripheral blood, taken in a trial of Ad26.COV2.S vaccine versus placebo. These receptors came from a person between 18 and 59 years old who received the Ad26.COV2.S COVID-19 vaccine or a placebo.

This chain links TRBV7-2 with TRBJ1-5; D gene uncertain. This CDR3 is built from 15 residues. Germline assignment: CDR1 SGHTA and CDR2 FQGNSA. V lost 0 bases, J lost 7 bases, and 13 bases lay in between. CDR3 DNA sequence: TGTGCCAGCAGCTTAGCGAGTCTAACCAACCAGCCCCAGCATTTT. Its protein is CASSLASLTNQPQHF.

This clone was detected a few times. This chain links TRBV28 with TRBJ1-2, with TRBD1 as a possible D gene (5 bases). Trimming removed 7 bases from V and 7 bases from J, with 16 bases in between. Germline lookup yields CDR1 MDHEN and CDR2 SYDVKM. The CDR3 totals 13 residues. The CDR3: CASKITGGGGYTF. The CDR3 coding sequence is TGTGCCAGCAAAATTACAGGTGGGGGTGGCTACACCTTC.

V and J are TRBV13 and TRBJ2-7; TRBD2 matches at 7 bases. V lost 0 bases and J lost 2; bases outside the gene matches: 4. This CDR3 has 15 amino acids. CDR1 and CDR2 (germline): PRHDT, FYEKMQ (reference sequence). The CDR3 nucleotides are TGTGCCAGCAGCTTAGGACGGCGGGGGACCTACGAGCAGTACTTC. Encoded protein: CASSLGRRGTYEQYF.

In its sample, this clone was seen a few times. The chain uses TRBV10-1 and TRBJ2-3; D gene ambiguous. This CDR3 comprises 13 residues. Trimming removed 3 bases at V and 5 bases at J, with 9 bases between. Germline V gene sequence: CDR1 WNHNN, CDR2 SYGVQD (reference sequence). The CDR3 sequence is CASSDEVEDTQYF. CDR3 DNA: TGCGCCAGCAGTGACGAAGTCGAAGATACGCAGTATTTT.

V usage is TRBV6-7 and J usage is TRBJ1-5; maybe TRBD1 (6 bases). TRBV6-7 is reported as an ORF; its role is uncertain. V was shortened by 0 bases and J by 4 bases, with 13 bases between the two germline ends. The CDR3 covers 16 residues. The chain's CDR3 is CASSYSRGGANQPQHF. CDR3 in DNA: TGTGCCAGCAGTTACTCGAGGGGGGGAGCGAATCAGCCCCAGCATTTT.

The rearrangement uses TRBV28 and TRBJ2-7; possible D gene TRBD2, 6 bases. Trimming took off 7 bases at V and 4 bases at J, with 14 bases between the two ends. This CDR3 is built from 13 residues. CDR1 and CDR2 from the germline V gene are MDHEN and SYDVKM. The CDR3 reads CASNVGTDYEQYF. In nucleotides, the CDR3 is TGTGCCAGCAACGTCGGGACTGATTACGAGCAGTACTTC.

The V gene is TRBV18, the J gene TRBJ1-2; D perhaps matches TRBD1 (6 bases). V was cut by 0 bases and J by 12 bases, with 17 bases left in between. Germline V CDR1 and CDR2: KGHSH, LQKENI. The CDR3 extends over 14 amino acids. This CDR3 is CASSPPTTSGAHTF. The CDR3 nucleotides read TGTGCCAGCTCACCACCCACGACATCAGGGGCCCACACCTTC.

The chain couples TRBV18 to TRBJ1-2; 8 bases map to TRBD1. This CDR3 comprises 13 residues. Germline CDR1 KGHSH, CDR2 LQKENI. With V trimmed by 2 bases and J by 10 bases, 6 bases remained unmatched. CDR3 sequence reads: CASSPGDRGIYTF. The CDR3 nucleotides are TGTGCCAGCTCACCAGGAGACAGGGGTATCTACACCTTC.

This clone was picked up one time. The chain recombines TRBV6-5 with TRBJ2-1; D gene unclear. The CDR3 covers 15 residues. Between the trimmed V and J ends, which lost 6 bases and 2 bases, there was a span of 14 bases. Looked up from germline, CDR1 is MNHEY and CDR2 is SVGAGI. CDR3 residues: CASRFGDAPYNEQFF. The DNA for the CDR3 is TGTGCCAGCAGATTCGGTGACGCCCCCTACAATGAGCAGTTCTTC.

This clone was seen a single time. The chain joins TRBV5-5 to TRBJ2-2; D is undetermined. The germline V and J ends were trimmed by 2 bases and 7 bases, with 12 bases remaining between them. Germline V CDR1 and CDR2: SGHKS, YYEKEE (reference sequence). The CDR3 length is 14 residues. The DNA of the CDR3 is TGTGCCAGCAGCTTCGCCTGGGTAAACGGGGAGCTGTTTTTT. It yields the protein CASSFAWVNGELFF.

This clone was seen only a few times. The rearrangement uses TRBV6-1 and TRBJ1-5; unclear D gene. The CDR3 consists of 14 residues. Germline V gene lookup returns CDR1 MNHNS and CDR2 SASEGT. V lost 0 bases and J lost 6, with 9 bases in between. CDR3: CASSEAEGFQPQHF. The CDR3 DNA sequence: TGTGCCAGCAGTGAAGCGGAAGGGTTTCAGCCCCAGCATTTT.

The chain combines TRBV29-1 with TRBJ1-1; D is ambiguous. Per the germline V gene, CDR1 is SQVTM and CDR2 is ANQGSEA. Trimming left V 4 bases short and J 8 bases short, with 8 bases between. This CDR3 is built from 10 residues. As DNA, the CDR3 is TGCAGCGTTGTGGATGCAGAAGCTTTCTTT. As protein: CSVVDAEAFF.

CDR3 sequence (DNA): TGTGCCAGCAGCTTGGACGGCCAGGGGGGAGATCAGCCCCAGCATTTT. Amino acids: CASSLDGQGGDQPQHF. This sequence joins TRBV5-6 and TRBJ1-5, with 7 nucleotides matching TRBD1. V shed 0 bases and J 5 bases; nucleotides not matched to a gene: 8. CDR1 is SGHDT, CDR2 YYEEEE, per germline. The CDR3 covers 16 residues.

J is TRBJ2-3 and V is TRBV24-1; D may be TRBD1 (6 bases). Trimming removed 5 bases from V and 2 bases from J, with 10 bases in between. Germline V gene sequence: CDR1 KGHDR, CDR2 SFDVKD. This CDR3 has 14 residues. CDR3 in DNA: TGTGCCACCAGTGGTGACAGGTTCACAGATACGCAGTATTTT. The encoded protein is CATSGDRFTDTQYF.

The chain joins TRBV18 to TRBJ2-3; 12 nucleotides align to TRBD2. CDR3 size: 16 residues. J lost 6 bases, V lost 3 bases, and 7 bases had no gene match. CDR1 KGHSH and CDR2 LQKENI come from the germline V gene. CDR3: CASSPRLAGAGDTQYF. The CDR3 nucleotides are TGTGCCAGCTCACCTCGACTAGCGGGAGCGGGTGATACGCAGTATTTT.

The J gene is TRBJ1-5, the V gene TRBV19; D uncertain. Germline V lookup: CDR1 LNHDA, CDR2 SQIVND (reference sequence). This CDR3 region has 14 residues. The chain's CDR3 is CASLGTLGVQPQHF. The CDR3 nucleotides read TGTGCGAGTTTGGGTACGCTTGGTGTTCAGCCCCAGCATTTT.

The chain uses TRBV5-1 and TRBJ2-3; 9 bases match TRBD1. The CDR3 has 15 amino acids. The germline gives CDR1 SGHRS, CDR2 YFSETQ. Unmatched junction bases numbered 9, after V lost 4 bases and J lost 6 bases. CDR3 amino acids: CASSATTGGLDTQYF. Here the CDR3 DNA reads TGCGCCAGCAGCGCCACGACAGGGGGACTTGATACGCAGTATTTT.

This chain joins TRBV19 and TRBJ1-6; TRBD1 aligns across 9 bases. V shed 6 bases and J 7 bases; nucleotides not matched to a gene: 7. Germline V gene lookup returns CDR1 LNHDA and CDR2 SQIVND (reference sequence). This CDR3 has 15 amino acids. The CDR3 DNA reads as TGTGCCAGTAGCCGGGACAGGGCCGGGAATTCACCCCTCCACTTT. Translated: CASSRDRAGNSPLHF.